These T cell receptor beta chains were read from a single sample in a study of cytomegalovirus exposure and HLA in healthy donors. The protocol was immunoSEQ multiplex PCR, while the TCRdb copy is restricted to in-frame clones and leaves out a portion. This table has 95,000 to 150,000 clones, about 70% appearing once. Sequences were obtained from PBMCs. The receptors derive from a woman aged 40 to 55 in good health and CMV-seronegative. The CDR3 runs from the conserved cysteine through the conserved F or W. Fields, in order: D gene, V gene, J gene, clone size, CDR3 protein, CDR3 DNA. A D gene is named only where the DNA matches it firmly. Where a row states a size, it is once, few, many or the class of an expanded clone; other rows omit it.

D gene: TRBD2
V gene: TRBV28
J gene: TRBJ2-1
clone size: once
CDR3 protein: CASSPPSGSARGEQFF
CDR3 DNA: TGTGCCAGCAGCCCCCCCAGCGGGAGTGCCCGCGGTGAGCAGTTCTTC

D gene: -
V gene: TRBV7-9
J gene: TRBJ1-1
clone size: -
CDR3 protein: CASSLDTGNTEAFF
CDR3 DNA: TGTGCCAGCAGCTTAGACACAGGTAATACTGAAGCTTTCTTT

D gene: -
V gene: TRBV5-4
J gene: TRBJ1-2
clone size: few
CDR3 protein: CASSSQGGYGYTF
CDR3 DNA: TGTGCCAGCAGCTCCCAGGGCGGCTATGGCTACACCTTC

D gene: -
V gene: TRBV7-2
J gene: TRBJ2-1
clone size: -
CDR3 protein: CASSLLYNEQFF
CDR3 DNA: TGTGCCAGCAGCTTATTATACAATGAGCAGTTCTTC

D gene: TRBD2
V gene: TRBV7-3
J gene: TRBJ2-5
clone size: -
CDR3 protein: CASTKQRGGGAQETQYF
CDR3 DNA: TGTGCCAGCACGAAACAAAGGGGCGGGGGGGCCCAAGAGACCCAGTACTTC

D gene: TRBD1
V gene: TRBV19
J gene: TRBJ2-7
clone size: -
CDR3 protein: CASLHRDRPYEQYF
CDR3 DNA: TGTGCCAGTTTACACCGGGACAGGCCCTACGAGCAGTACTTC

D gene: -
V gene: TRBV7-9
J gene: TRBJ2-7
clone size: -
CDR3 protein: CASSPTGSLPYEQYF
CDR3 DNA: TGTGCCAGCAGCCCTACCGGGAGCCTTCCCTACGAGCAGTACTTC

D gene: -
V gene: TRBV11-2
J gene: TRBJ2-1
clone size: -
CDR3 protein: CASSLLRGTHNEQFF
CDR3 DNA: TGTGCCAGCAGCTTACTGCGGGGGACACACAATGAGCAGTTCTTC

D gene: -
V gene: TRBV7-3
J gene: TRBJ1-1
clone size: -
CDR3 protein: CASSLTSGDTEAFF
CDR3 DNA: TGTGCCAGCAGCTTAACGTCGGGAGACACTGAAGCTTTCTTT

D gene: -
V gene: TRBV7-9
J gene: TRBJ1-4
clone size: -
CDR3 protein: CASSPQGLDEKLFF
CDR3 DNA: TGTGCCAGCAGCCCACAGGGTTTGGATGAAAAACTGTTTTTT

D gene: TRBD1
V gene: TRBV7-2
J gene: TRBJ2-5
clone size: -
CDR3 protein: CASSSVQGASETQYF
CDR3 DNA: TGTGCCAGCAGCTCAGTACAGGGGGCATCAGAGACCCAGTACTTC

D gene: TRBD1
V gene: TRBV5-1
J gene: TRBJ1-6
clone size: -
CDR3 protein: CASRETGDSPLHF
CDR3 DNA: TGCGCCAGCAGGGAGACAGGGGATTCACCCCTCCACTTT

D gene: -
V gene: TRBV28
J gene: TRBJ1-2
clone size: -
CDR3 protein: CASSFTSERYGYTF
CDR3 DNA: TGTGCCAGCAGTTTCACCTCCGAGCGGTATGGCTACACCTTC

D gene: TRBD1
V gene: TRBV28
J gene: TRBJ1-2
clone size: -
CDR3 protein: CASRATGAYSYTF
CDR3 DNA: TGTGCCAGTCGGGCGACAGGGGCTTATAGCTACACCTTC

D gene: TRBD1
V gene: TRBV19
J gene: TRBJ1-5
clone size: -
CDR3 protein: CASTLPLTGKKDQPQHF
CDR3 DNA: TGTGCCAGTACCCTACCCTTGACAGGGAAGAAGGACCAGCCCCAGCATTTT

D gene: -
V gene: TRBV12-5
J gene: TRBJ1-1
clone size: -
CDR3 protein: CASGLPPHRAEAFF
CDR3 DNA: TGTGCTAGTGGTTTGCCCCCTCACAGGGCTGAAGCTTTCTTT

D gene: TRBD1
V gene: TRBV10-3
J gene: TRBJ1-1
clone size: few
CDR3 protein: CAINDRVGTEAFF
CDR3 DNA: TGTGCCATCAACGACAGGGTGGGCACTGAAGCTTTCTTT

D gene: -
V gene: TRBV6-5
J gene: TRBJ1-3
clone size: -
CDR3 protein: CASNRVQGNTIYF
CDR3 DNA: TGTGCCAGCAACAGGGTTCAAGGAAACACCATATATTTT

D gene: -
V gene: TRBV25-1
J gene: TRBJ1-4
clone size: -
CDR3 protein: CASSEFRGRNEKLFF
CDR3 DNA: TGTGCCAGCAGTGAATTTAGGGGAAGAAATGAAAAACTGTTTTTT